Described below is a single TCR beta chain sequence and its context. The data derive from a study of T cell changes during pregnancy in multiple sclerosis. Generated by immunoSEQ multiplex PCR, the TCRdb table keeps only in-frame clones and is missing some. The sample includes tens of thousands of clones, almost 95% of them seen just once. After removal of 4 bases from V and 3 bases from J, the junction contained 15 bases not matched to a gene. Germline V lookup: CDR1 SGHNT, CDR2 YYREEE (reference sequence). The CDR3 extends over 17 amino acids. This TCR was recovered from a female donor in good health, enrolled as a control in a pregnancy study. The chain links TRBV5-4 to TRBJ2-5, with 7 bases lining up with TRBD2. The sequencing used CD8+ T cells from peripheral blood mononuclear cells, collected in the third trimester of pregnancy. The CDR3 region has the DNA TGTGCCAGCAGCCAGGAACGGTTTGGGGGGGATGAAGAGACCCAGTACTTC. Translating it yields CASSQERFGGDEETQYF.